The clone carrying this TCR beta chain has just one count. Its specificity is not known. CDR3 length equals 14 residues. Trimming took 5 bases from V and 4 from J, leaving 12 bases between them. CDR1 and CDR2 from the germline V gene are SGHTA and FQGNSA. Only in-frame clones appear in the TCRdb table, and some are missing; sequencing was by immunoSEQ multiplex PCR. The repertoire holds 80,000 to 95,000 clones, with approximately 91% as singletons. The data were taken from a study of OX40 agonist ivuxolimab in advanced cancers. Study-level background: Among those treated, three patients had partial responses, one with hepatocellular carcinoma and two with cutaneous melanoma. Broader study findings: At 0.1 to 3.0 mg/kg and by week 6, clonal expansion occurred in CD4+ and CD8+ blood T cells.

The gene calls are TRBV7-2 and TRBJ1-3; D not certain. The TCR originated in an adult with an advanced solid tumor such as melanoma, head and neck, liver or kidney cancer. The source material was CD4+ or CD8+ T cells sorted from blood, sampled in a trial of the OX40 agonist ivuxolimab. In DNA form, the CDR3 reads TGTGCCAGCAGCAACCGGGGATTAGGAAACACCATATATTTT. Translation: CASSNRGLGNTIYF.